One sample yielded the 28 T cell receptor beta chains listed below, sequenced in a study of T-cell reconstitution after alpha-beta-depleted transplantation in children. This sample's TCRbeta library carried unique molecular identifier barcodes. TCRdb ran MiXCR on the PCR reads and lists one entry per CDR3 protein. The sample lists about 78,000 distinct CDR3 sequences, 13% to 15% occurring once. This material consisted of PBMCs, mostly from graft donor cells, taken 180 days after TCRalphabeta/CD19-depleted stem cell transplant. The receptors shown here come from a male patient aged 2 to 9 who had a stem cell transplant for acute lymphoblastic leukemia, so the T cells may come from the graft donor.

This clonotype occurred many times. The chain uses TRBV7-7 and TRBJ2-5; D unresolved. Germline V gives CDR1 SSHAT, CDR2 FNYEAQ (reference sequence). CDR3 length equals 10 residues. V was shortened by 10 bases and J by 5 bases, with 8 bases between the two germline ends. The CDR3 DNA reads as TGTGCCACTCCTGGGGAGACCCAGTACTTC. It is translated as CATPGETQYF.

This clonotype was seen at least ten times. The chain carries TRBV12-3 or TRBV12-4 and TRBJ2-7, with TRBD1 matching over 8 bases. CDR3 length equals 16 residues. Trimming took 2 bases from V and 4 from J; bases not matched to a gene: 10. The CDR3 is CASSLRDRYLFYEQYF. The CDR3 coding sequence is TGTGCCAGCAGTTTACGGGACAGGTACCTTTTTTACGAGCAGTACTTC.

This clonotype turned up a few times. This rearrangement joins TRBV5-1 to TRBJ1-3; D perhaps matches TRBD1 (5 bases). Germline V gene sequence: CDR1 SGHRS, CDR2 YFSETQ. The CDR3 contains 13 residues. With 4 bases removed from V and 7 bases from J, the gap between germline ends came to 12 bases. The CDR3 here is CASSEQDPNTIYF. Written as DNA, the CDR3 is TGCGCCAGCAGCGAACAGGATCCGAACACCATATATTTT. Using reference TRBV5-1 and TRBJ1-3 for the parts outside the CDR3, the full variable domain is KAGVTQTPRYLIKTRGQQVTLSCSPISGHRSVSWYQQTPGQGLQFLFEYFSETQRNKGNFPGRFSGRQFSNSRSEMNVSTLELGDSALYLCASSEQDPNTIYFGEGSWLTVV.

Here the CDR3 DNA reads TGTGCCAGCAGCCCTTACTTGCATACGCAGTATTTT. It translates to CASSPYLHTQYF. The V and J genes are TRBV7-2 and TRBJ2-3; D is undetermined. The CDR3 runs to 12 residues. CDR1 is SGHTA and CDR2 is FQGNSA in the germline V gene. Trimming took 5 bases from V and 7 from J, leaving 10 bases between them.

This rearrangement joins TRBV7-9 to TRBJ2-7; tentatively, D is TRBD1 (5 bases). Germline CDR1 reads SEHNR; CDR2 reads FQNEAQ (reference sequence). This CDR3 has 14 amino acids. Trimming shortened V by 1 base and J by 2 bases, and 9 bases separated the two germline ends. The CDR3 spells CASSLGRVPYEQYF. The CDR3 DNA reads as TGTGCCAGCAGCTTAGGCAGGGTTCCCTACGAGCAGTACTTC.

This clonotype was observed at least ten times. Mismatch with germline at one junction end may stem from a read error. V usage is TRBV19 and J usage is TRBJ2-1, with 10 bases fitting TRBD2. The germline V gene encodes CDR1 LNHDA and CDR2 SQIVND (reference sequence). The CDR3 covers 15 residues. The CDR3 coding sequence is TGTGCCAGTAGCATAGCGGGGGGCTCCTACAATGAGCAGTTCTTC. Its translation: CASSIAGGSYNEQFF.

The chain combines TRBV20-1 with TRBJ1-5; 7 nucleotides line up with TRBD1. This CDR3 has 12 amino acids. Germline CDR1 DFQATT, CDR2 SNEGSKA (reference sequence). V shed 4 bases and J 4 bases; nucleotides not matched to a gene: 1. The CDR3, as DNA: TGCAGTGCTACGACAGGGAATCAGCCCCAGCATTTT. It yields the protein CSATTGNQPQHF.

The gene calls are TRBV6-5 and TRBJ2-5; TRBD2 matches at 7 bases. CDR1 is MNHEY, CDR2 SVGAGI, per germline. The CDR3 has 15 amino acids. The J segment lost 4 bases and the V segment lost 2 bases, leaving 7 bases of the junction unmatched. The CDR3: CASSYAGRRAETQYF. CDR3 nucleotides: TGTGCCAGCAGTTACGCCGGGAGGAGGGCAGAGACCCAGTACTTC.

The sample holds a few counts of this clonotype. V gene TRBV20-1 combines with J gene TRBJ1-2; no clear D gene. CDR3 length equals 14 residues. In germline, CDR1 is DFQATT, CDR2 SNEGSKA (reference sequence). V was pared by 0 bases and J by 3 bases, with 11 bases between. The CDR3 loop reads CSARELGRDYGYTF. The CDR3 nucleotides read TGCAGTGCTAGAGAACTGGGGAGGGACTATGGCTACACCTTC.

The DNA for the CDR3 is TGCAGCGCCAACAGGGGAAACACCGGGGAGCTGTTTTTT. Translating it yields CSANRGNTGELFF. J is TRBJ2-2 and V is TRBV29-1; 7 positions agree with TRBD1. The CDR3 is made up of 13 amino acids. With V trimmed by 7 bases and J by 2 bases, 4 bases remained unmatched. Germline V CDR1 and CDR2: SQVTM, ANQGSEA.

This clonotype was counted ten times or more. The chain uses TRBV12-3 or TRBV12-4 and TRBJ2-7, with TRBD2 as a possible D gene (5 bases). V lost 8 bases to trimming and J lost 5 bases, with 19 bases between them. The CDR3 is 14 amino acids. CDR3 DNA: TGTGCCAGCGGTTACGGGATGCCCAGAGACGAGCAGTACTTC. Its translation: CASGYGMPRDEQYF.

The V and J genes are TRBV7-2 and TRBJ2-3; D remains ambiguous. The CDR3 has 13 residues. V dropped 1 base and J dropped 2 bases, with 4 bases sitting between them. Germline CDR1 reads SGHTA; CDR2 reads FQGNSA. The CDR3 loop reads CASSLVTTDTQYF. CDR3 in DNA: TGTGCCAGCAGCTTAGTCACCACAGATACGCAGTATTTT.

This clonotype was counted between two and nine times. V gene TRBV7-2 combines with J gene TRBJ2-3, with D uncertain. This CDR3 is 15 amino acids long. The V gene lost 5 bases and the J gene lost 0 bases, with 12 bases spanning the gap. Germline V gene sequence: CDR1 SGHTA, CDR2 FQGNSA. This CDR3 reads CASSRPGLSTDTQYF. The CDR3 DNA reads TGTGCCAGCAGCCGACCGGGTCTTAGCACAGATACGCAGTATTTT.

This clonotype turned up a few times. This rearrangement joins TRBV5-1 to TRBJ1-4; 12 nucleotides line up with TRBD1. V gave up 6 bases and J gave up 8 bases; unmatched junction bases: 11. The CDR3 contains 16 residues. Germline V gene sequence: CDR1 SGHRS, CDR2 YFSETQ. CDR3 sequence (DNA): TGCGCCAGCAAAAAGCTGGGGACAGGGGGCACGGAAAAACTGTTTTTT. Translating it yields CASKKLGTGGTEKLFF.

There are a few counts of this clonotype. CDR3 DNA: TGTGCCAGCAGGCCACAGGGGGGAATGAACACTGAAGCTTTCTTT. It codes for CASRPQGGMNTEAFF. V and J are TRBV7-2 and TRBJ1-1, with 8 bases matching TRBD1. Per the germline V gene, CDR1 is SGHTA and CDR2 is FQGNSA. This CDR3 has 15 amino acids. The junction had 6 bases not matched to a gene; V was cut back by 6 bases and J by 0 bases. Together with reference TRBV7-2 and TRBJ1-1, the CDR3 gives the full variable domain: GAGVSQSPSNKVTEKGKDVELRCDPISGHTALYWYRQSLGQGLEFLIYFQGNSAPDKSGLPSDRFSAERTGGSVSTLTIQRTQQEDSAVYLCASRPQGGMNTEAFFGQGTRLTVV.

This clonotype occurred a few times. This chain uses TRBV28 with TRBJ2-1; 10 positions agree with TRBD2. CDR1 is MDHEN and CDR2 is SYDVKM in the germline V gene. This CDR3 contains 15 residues. V dropped 6 bases and J dropped 4; count of bases not matched to a gene: 6. The CDR3 spells CASREAGGPYNEQFF. CDR3 DNA sequence: TGTGCCAGCAGGGAAGCGGGAGGGCCGTACAATGAGCAGTTCTTC.

CDR3 sequence reads: CSARGWGHRRDQPQHF. As DNA, the CDR3 is TGCAGTGCTAGAGGCTGGGGCCACAGAAGGGATCAGCCCCAGCATTTT. The chain couples TRBV20-1 to TRBJ1-5; possibly TRBD1 for D (5 bases). Trimming shortened V by 1 base and J by 5 bases, and 18 bases separated the two germline ends. The CDR3 totals 16 residues. Germline-derived CDR1 and CDR2 are DFQATT and SNEGSKA (reference sequence).

This clonotype appeared many times. The chain links TRBV28 to TRBJ2-4; TRBD1 aligns across 8 bases. Per the germline V gene, CDR1 is MDHEN and CDR2 is SYDVKM. CDR3 length: 15 residues. V gave up 3 bases and J gave up 8 bases; unmatched junction bases: 9. The CDR3 is CASSFPRTGKYIQYF. CDR3 bases: TGTGCCAGCAGTTTCCCTAGGACAGGGAAGTACATTCAGTACTTC.

This clonotype turned up a few times. V usage is TRBV20-1 and J usage is TRBJ1-4; 10 nucleotides agree with TRBD1. There are 14 residues in the CDR3. With 3 bases clipped from V and 8 bases from J, the junction kept 6 bases outside the gene matches. Germline CDR1 is DFQATT and CDR2 is SNEGSKA (reference sequence). CDR3 sequence reads: CSASPRTGGEKLFF. Written as DNA, the CDR3 is TGCAGTGCTAGCCCCCGGACAGGGGGAGAAAAACTGTTTTTT.

This clonotype has only a few counts. The V call is TRBV7-6, the J call TRBJ1-1; D uncertain. Germline V gene sequence: CDR1 SGHVS, CDR2 FNYEAQ. V lost 5 bases, J lost 0 bases, and 4 bases lay in between. This CDR3 contains 12 residues. This CDR3 reads CASSALNTEAFF. The CDR3 DNA follows: TGTGCCAGCAGCGCATTGAACACTGAAGCTTTCTTT.

About this clonotype itself: Just one base apart from a much larger clone, this may be a read error. The chain joins TRBV7-2 to TRBJ1-6, with TRBD1 as a possible D gene (6 bases). CDR1 and CDR2 from the germline V gene are SGHTA and FQGNSA. The CDR3 runs 15 residues. The CDR3 is CANSPEGHHNSPLHF. CDR3 nucleotides: TGTGCCAACAGCCCTGAGGGACACCATAATTCACCCCTCCACTTT.

The chain recombines TRBV5-1 with TRBJ2-3; perhaps TRBD1 as D (5 bases). The CDR3 consists of 15 residues. V was pared by 4 bases and J by 2 bases, with 14 bases between. Germline CDR1 reads SGHRS; CDR2 reads YFSETQ. The CDR3, as DNA: TGCGCCAGCAGCCTCGGTCAGGGAAACACAGATACGCAGTATTTT. As protein: CASSLGQGNTDTQYF.

This clonotype was recorded a few times. The CDR3 region is CASSFRRARVNTEAFF. CDR3 in DNA: TGCGCCAGCAGCTTCCGGCGGGCGAGGGTGAACACTGAAGCTTTCTTT. This sequence joins TRBV5-1 and TRBJ1-1, with unresolved D. V gave up 2 bases and J gave up 0 bases, with 14 bases separating them. CDR1 and CDR2 from the germline V gene are SGHRS and YFSETQ. The CDR3 is 16 residues long.

The V gene is TRBV5-1, the J gene TRBJ1-4, with unresolved D. The CDR3 has 14 residues. Trimming took 0 bases from V and 8 from J, leaving 11 bases between them. In germline, CDR1 is SGHRS, CDR2 YFSETQ. CDR3 sequence: CASSLAGGREKLFF. The CDR3 DNA reads as TGCGCCAGCAGCTTGGCCGGCGGTAGGGAAAAACTGTTTTTT.

This clonotype was counted ten times or more. The genes are TRBV20-1 and TRBJ2-7; D remains unclear. Trimming removed 7 bases at V and 3 bases at J, with 16 bases between. The CDR3 consists of 13 residues. Per the germline V gene, CDR1 is DFQATT and CDR2 is SNEGSKA (reference sequence). The CDR3 nucleotides read TGCAGTGGGAGAGGCTTTGTTGACTACGAGCAGTACTTC. Amino acid sequence: CSGRGFVDYEQYF.

Written as DNA, the CDR3 is TGTGCCAGCAGCACAGGACAGGGGGCTTACACTGAAGCTTTCTTT. It is translated as CASSTGQGAYTEAFF. V usage is TRBV6-1 and J usage is TRBJ1-1; 11 positions agree with TRBD1. Germline values: CDR1 MNHNS, CDR2 SASEGT. The CDR3 length is 15 residues. Losses at the gene ends were 6 bases for V and 3 bases for J; bases not matched to a gene: 6.

The V gene is TRBV4-2, the J gene TRBJ2-7, with 8 bases aligning to TRBD2. Germline-derived CDR1 and CDR2 are LGHNA and YNFKEQ. The J segment lost 1 base and the V segment lost 1 base, leaving 9 bases of the junction unmatched. CDR3 size: 17 residues. The CDR3 DNA follows: TGTGCCAGCAGCCAAGGTAATCAAGCGGGGGCGTCCTACGAGCAGTACTTC. It encodes CASSQGNQAGASYEQYF.

The CDR3 reads CASRGITESSGNTIYF. The DNA of the CDR3 is TGTGCCAGCAGAGGGATAACAGAGAGCTCTGGAAACACCATATATTTT. V and J are TRBV9 and TRBJ1-3; D gene uncertain. Germline V gene sequence: CDR1 SGDLS, CDR2 YYNGEE. The CDR3 loop spans 16 amino acids. Trimming left V 5 bases short and J 0 bases short, with 15 bases between.